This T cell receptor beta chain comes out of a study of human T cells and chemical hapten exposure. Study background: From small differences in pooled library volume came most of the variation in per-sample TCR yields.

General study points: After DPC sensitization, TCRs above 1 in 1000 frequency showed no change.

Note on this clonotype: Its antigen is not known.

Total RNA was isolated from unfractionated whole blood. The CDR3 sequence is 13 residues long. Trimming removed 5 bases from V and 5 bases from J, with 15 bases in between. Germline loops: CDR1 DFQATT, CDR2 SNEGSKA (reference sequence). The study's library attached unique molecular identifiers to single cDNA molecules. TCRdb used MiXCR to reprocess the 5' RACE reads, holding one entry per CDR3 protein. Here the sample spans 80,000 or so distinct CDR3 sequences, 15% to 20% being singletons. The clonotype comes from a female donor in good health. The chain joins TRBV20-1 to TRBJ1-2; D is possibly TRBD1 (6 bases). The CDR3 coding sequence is TGCAGTGCTCCTCAGGACAGAATTTATGGCTACACCTTC. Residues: CSAPQDRIYGYTF.